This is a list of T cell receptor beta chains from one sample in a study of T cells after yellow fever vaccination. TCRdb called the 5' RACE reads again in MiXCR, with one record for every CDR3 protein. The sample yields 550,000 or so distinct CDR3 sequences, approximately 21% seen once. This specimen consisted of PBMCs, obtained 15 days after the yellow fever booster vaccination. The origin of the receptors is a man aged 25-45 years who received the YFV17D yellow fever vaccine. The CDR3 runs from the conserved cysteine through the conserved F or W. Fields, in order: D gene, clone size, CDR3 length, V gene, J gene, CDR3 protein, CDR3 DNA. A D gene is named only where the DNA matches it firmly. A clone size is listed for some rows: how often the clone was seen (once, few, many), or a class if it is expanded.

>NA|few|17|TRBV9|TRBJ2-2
CASSVWGSASNTGELFF
TGTGCCAGCAGCGTTTGGGGATCAGCAAGTAACACCGGGGAGCTGTTTTTT
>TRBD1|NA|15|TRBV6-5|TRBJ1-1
CASSYSGTGGIEAFF
TGTGCCAGCAGTTACTCAGGGACAGGGGGGATTGAAGCTTTCTTT
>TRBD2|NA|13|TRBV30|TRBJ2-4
CAWSLTSRDIQYF
TGTGCCTGGAGTTTGACTAGCCGGGACATTCAGTACTTC
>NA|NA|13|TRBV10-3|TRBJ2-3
CAISESIWGTQYF
TGTGCCATCAGTGAGTCGATCTGGGGTACGCAGTATTTT
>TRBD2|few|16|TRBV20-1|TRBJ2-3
CSASPGTSGLGNTQYF
TGCAGTGCTAGCCCAGGGACTAGCGGGCTCGGGAATACGCAGTATTTT
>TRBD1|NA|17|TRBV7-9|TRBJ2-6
CASIDRGKNAGANVLTF
TGTGCCAGCATCGACAGGGGAAAAAACGCTGGGGCCAACGTCCTGACTTTC
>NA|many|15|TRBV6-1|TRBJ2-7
CASTPTRTGYYEQYF
TGTGCCAGCACCCCCACTAGGACTGGGTACTACGAGCAGTACTTC
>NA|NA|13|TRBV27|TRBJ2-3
CASSPQPRDTQYF
TGTGCCAGCAGTCCCCAGCCCCGGGATACGCAGTATTTT
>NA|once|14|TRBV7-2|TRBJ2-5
CASSPRLRRETQYF
TGTGCCAGCAGCCCCCGGCTCAGACGAGAGACCCAGTACTTC
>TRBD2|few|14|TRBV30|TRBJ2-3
CAWSTSGGTDTQYF
TGTGCCTGGAGTACTAGCGGCGGCACAGATACGCAGTATTTT
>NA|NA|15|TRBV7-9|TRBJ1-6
CASSLDMTVNSPLHF
TGTGCCAGCAGCTTAGATATGACAGTTAATTCACCCCTCCACTTT
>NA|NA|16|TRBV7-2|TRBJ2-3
CASSLQGSPGTDTQYF
TGTGCCAGCAGCTTACAGGGGAGCCCCGGGACAGATACGCAGTATTTT
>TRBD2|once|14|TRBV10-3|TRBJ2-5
CAISPTSGEETQYF
TGTGCCATCAGCCCGACTAGCGGGGAAGAGACCCAGTACTTC
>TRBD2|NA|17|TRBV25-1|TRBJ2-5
CASSVLIHGLAEETQYF
TGTGCCAGCAGTGTGCTAATCCATGGGCTAGCGGAGGAGACCCAGTACTTC
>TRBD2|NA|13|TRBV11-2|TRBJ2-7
CASSNQREGEQYF
TGTGCCAGCAGTAACCAGCGGGAGGGGGAACAGTACTTC
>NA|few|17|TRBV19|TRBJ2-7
CASSIGVGDFYSYEQYF
TGTGCCAGTAGTATAGGTGTTGGGGACTTCTACTCCTACGAGCAGTACTTC
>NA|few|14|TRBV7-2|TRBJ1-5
CASSSRQPNQPQHF
TGTGCCAGCAGCTCCCGGCAGCCAAATCAGCCCCAGCATTTT
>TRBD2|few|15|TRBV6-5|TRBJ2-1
CASSYLPGGGHEQFF
TGTGCCAGCAGTTACCTTCCGGGAGGGGGTCATGAGCAGTTCTTC
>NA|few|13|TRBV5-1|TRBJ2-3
CASMGIGGDTQYF
TGCGCCAGCATGGGAATTGGGGGAGATACGCAGTATTTT
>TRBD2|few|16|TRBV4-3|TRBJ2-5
CASSQDRLAGQETQYF
TGCGCCAGCAGCCAAGATCGCCTAGCGGGACAAGAGACCCAGTACTTC
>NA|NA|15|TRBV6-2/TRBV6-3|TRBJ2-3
CATTEGVGLTDTQYF
TGTGCCACCACCGAGGGGGTGGGCCTCACAGATACGCAGTATTTT
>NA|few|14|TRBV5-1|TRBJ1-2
CASSLAAGDYGYTF
TGCGCCAGCAGCTTGGCGGCCGGGGACTATGGCTACACCTTC
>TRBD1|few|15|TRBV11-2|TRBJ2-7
CASSLDMAGGGEQYF
TGTGCCAGCAGCTTAGATATGGCAGGGGGCGGCGAGCAGTACTTC
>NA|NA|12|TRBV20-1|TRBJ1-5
CSVRQLNQPQHF
TGCAGTGTAAGACAGCTCAATCAGCCCCAGCATTTT
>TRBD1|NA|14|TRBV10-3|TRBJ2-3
CAIRGTGRTDTQYF
TGTGCCATCAGAGGGACAGGGAGGACAGATACGCAGTATTTT
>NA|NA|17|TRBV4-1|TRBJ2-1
CASSQGVLTGGRNEQFF
TGCGCCAGCAGCCAAGGTGTTTTGACAGGCGGCCGCAATGAGCAGTTCTTC
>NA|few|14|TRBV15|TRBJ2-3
CATSRARVKDTQYF
TGTGCCACCAGCAGAGCGCGTGTAAAAGATACGCAGTATTTT
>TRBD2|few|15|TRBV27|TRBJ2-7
CASSPLAGGPLEQYF
TGTGCCAGCAGTCCTCTAGCGGGAGGGCCTCTTGAGCAGTACTTC
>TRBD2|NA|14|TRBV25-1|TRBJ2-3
CASCKREGTDTQYF
TGTGCCAGCTGTAAGCGGGAGGGCACAGATACGCAGTATTTT
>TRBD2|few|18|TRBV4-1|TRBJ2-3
CASSQEPGLAGLTDTQYF
TGCGCCAGCAGCCAAGAGCCTGGGCTAGCGGGGCTAACAGATACGCAGTATTTT
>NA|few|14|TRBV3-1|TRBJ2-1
CASSPPGRNNEQFF
TGTGCCAGCAGTCCTCCGGGGAGAAACAATGAGCAGTTCTTC
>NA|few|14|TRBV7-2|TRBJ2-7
CASSLSYTPYEQYF
TGTGCCAGCAGCTTAAGTTACACCCCCTACGAGCAGTACTTC
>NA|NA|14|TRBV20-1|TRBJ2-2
CSARASRNTGELFF
TGCAGTGCTAGAGCATCGCGGAACACCGGGGAGCTGTTTTTT
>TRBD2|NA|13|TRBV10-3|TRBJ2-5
CAISVGGQETQYF
TGTGCCATCAGTGTGGGGGGGCAAGAGACCCAGTACTTC
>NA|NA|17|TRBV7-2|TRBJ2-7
CASSRDTGNSFTYEQYF
TGTGCCAGCAGCCGCGACACCGGGAACTCTTTTACTTACGAGCAGTACTTC
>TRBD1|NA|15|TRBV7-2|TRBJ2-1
CASSSQGGLNNVQFF
TGTGCCAGCAGCTCACAGGGGGGTTTAAACAATGTGCAGTTCTTC
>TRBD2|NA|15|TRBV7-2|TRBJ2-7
CASSSSSGATYEQYF
TGTGCCAGCAGCTCCTCTAGCGGGGCCACCTACGAGCAGTACTTC
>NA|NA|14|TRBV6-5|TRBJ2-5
CASSYFSGEETQYF
TGTGCCAGCAGTTACTTTTCGGGTGAAGAGACCCAGTACTTC
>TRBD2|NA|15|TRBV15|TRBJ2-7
CATRSGAGVEDEQYF
TGTGCCACCAGAAGCGGGGCGGGAGTGGAGGACGAGCAGTACTTC
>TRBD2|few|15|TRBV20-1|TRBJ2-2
CSARVGRAHTGELFF
TGCAGTGCTAGAGTCGGGAGGGCCCATACCGGGGAGCTGTTTTTT
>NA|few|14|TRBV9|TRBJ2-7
CASTPGGDSYEQYF
TGTGCCAGCACCCCCGGGGGAGACTCTTACGAGCAGTACTTC
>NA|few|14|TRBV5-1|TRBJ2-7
CASSLGPLLYEQYF
TGCGCCAGCAGCTTGGGGCCTTTGCTTTACGAGCAGTACTTC
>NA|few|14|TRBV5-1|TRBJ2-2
CASSLGEYAGELFF
TGCGCCAGCAGCTTGGGGGAGTACGCCGGGGAGCTGTTTTTT
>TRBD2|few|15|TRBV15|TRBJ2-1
CATSTGASGRNEQFF
TGTGCCACCAGCACGGGGGCCAGCGGGAGAAATGAGCAGTTCTTC
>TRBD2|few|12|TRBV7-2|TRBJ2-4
CASSLGGGIQYF
TGTGCCAGCAGCTTAGGCGGGGGCATTCAGTACTTC